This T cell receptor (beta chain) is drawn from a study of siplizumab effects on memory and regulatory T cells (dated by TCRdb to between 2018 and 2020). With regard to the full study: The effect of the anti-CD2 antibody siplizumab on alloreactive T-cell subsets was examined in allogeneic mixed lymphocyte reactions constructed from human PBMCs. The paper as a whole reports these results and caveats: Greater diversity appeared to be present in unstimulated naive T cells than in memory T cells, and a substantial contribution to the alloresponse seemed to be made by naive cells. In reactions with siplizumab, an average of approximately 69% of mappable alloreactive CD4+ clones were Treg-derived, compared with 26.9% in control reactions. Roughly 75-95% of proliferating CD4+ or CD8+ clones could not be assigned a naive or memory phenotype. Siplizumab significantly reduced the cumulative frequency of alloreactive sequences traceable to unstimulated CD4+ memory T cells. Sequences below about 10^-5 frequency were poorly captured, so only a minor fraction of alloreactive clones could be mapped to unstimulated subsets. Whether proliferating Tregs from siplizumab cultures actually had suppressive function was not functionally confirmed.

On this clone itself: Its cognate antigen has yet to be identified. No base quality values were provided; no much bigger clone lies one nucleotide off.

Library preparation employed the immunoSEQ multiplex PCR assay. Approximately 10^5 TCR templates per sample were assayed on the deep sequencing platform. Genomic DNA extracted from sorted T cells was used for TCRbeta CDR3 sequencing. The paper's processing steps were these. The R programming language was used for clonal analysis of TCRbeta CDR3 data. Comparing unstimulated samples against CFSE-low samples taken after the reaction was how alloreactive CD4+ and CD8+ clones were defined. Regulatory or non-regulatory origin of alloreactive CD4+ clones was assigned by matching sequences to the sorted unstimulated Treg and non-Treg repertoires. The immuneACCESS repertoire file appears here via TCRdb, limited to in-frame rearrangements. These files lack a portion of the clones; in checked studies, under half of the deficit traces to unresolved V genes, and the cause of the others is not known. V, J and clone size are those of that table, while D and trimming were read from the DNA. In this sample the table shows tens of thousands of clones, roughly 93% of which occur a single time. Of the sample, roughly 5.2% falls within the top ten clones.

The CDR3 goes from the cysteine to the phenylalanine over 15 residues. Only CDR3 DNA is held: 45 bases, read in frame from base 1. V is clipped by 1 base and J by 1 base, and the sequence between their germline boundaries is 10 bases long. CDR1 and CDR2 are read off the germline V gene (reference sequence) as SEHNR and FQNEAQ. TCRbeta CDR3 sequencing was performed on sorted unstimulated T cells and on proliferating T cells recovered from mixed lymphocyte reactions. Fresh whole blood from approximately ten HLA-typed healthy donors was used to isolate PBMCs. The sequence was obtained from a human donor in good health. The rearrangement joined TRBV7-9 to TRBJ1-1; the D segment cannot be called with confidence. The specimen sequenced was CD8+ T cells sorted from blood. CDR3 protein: CASSLGGGKNTEAFF. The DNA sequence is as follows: TGTGCCAGCAGCTTAGGGGGTGGGAAGAACACTGAAGCTTTCTTT.